The clone carrying this T cell receptor (beta chain) was seen more than once but under ten times. In the source study's methods: Researchers report that nucleated cell counts were estimated from reference gene primer amplification. Libraries were prepared by immunoSEQ multiplex PCR; TCRdb keeps only in-frame clonotypes and omits some of them. That table gives V, J and clone size, and the DNA gave D and trimming. The table has roughly 60,000 clones, approximately 80% seen once; the top ten hold approximately 10%. The sample belongs to a study of blood T cell repertoires in COVID-19. The overall study: PBMCs, B-cell-depleted T cells, or T cells were the source of the cDNA or gDNA that made up the material.

V shed 0 bases and J shed 0 bases, with 17 bases lying between them. The CDR3 length is 18 residues. Germline V gene sequence: CDR1 SGHDN, CDR2 FVKESK. Sequencing was carried out using peripheral blood. This sequence joins TRBV14 and TRBJ1-2; D unclear. This TCR came from a man in his thirties or forties with COVID-19, enrolled during active disease. The chain's CDR3 is CASSQDASSGYTNYGYTF. For the CDR3, the DNA is TGTGCCAGCAGCCAAGACGCTTCCTCGGGATATACTAACTATGGCTACACCTTC.